A selection of T cell receptor beta chains follows, all from one sample in a study of identical twins. From the 5' RACE reads, TCRdb called clonotypes with MiXCR, one entry per CDR3 protein. The sample contains fewer than 800,000 distinct CDR3 sequences, under 8.5% of which appear only once. These data also featured in a second study, about yellow fever vaccine responses in identical twins.

Sample: PBMCs. These TCRs come from a woman aged 18-29 years in good health. Both conserved end residues are part of each CDR3. The D gene is left open where the match is weak. Size is stated for part of the rows, as once, few or many counts, or as a class when the clone is expanded.

few	-	TRBV20-1	TRBJ1-5	CSAGTGRNQPQHF	TGCAGTGCTGGCACAGGGCGCAATCAGCCCCAGCATTTT
few	TRBD1	TRBV28	TRBJ2-3	CASSSEQGAVTDTQYF	TGTGCCAGCAGTTCAGAACAGGGGGCAGTCACAGATACGCAGTATTTT
-	-	TRBV28	TRBJ2-1	CASSLWNYNEQFF	TGTGCCAGCAGTTTATGGAATTACAATGAGCAGTTCTTC
few	TRBD2	TRBV6-1	TRBJ2-2	CASNSQGGAGELFF	TGTGCCAGCAATAGTCAGGGAGGGGCCGGGGAGCTGTTTTTT
few	-	TRBV5-1	TRBJ2-6	CASSLAGGSSGANVLTF	TGCGCCAGCAGCTTGGCTGGTGGAAGCTCTGGGGCCAACGTCCTGACTTTC
few	-	TRBV20-1	TRBJ1-2	CSARTVGSLIANYGYTF	TGCAGTGCTAGGACCGTGGGCAGCTTGATCGCTAACTATGGCTACACCTTC
few	TRBD1	TRBV3-1	TRBJ1-2	CASSRRQGPIPTYGYTF	TGTGCCAGCAGCCGAAGACAGGGCCCTATCCCAACCTATGGCTACACCTTC
-	-	TRBV6-6	TRBJ2-7	CASSYVLGYEQYF	TGTGCCAGCAGTTACGTCCTCGGCTACGAGCAGTACTTC
many	TRBD1	TRBV20-1	TRBJ1-1	CSARGGQENTEAFF	TGCAGTGCTAGGGGGGGACAGGAAAACACTGAAGCTTTCTTT
many	TRBD1	TRBV11-2	TRBJ1-2	CASSPQGEGSYGYTF	TGTGCCAGCAGCCCCCAGGGGGAGGGTAGCTATGGCTACACCTTC
-	TRBD2	TRBV6-1	TRBJ2-3	CASTTQGLSTDTQYF	TGTGCCAGCACGACCCAGGGACTATCCACAGATACGCAGTATTTT
-	-	TRBV20-1	TRBJ2-4	CSAREPSLAKNIQYF	TGCAGTGCTAGGGAGCCGTCTCTGGCCAAAAACATTCAGTACTTC
-	TRBD2	TRBV20-1	TRBJ2-5	CSAVPGLAGAGGETQYF	TGCAGTGCGGTTCCGGGACTAGCGGGAGCCGGAGGAGAGACCCAGTACTTC
-	TRBD1	TRBV12-3/TRBV12-4	TRBJ1-2	CASSRQPGQTNYGYTF	TGTGCCAGCAGTCGCCAACCGGGACAGACTAACTATGGCTACACCTTC
many	-	TRBV10-3	TRBJ1-1	CAIRNRDTEAFF	TGTGCCATACGGAACAGGGACACTGAAGCTTTCTTT
-	TRBD2	TRBV7-9	TRBJ2-1	CASSLRTSGASYNEQFF	TGTGCCAGCAGCCTCAGGACTAGCGGAGCTTCCTACAATGAGCAGTTCTTC
-	TRBD1	TRBV2	TRBJ2-1	CASSTGTGNNEQFF	TGTGCCAGCAGTACCGGGACAGGTAACAATGAGCAGTTCTTC
-	-	TRBV2	TRBJ2-1	CASSERVWYNEQFF	TGTGCCAGCAGTGAGAGGGTTTGGTACAATGAGCAGTTCTTC
-	TRBD2	TRBV20-1	TRBJ2-7	CSAHRLAGSGEQYF	TGCAGTGCTCACAGACTAGCGGGATCCGGCGAGCAGTACTTC
few	TRBD1	TRBV27	TRBJ1-2	CASSWSGGGDGYTF	TGTGCCAGCAGTTGGTCAGGGGGCGGCGATGGCTACACCTTC
few	-	TRBV7-8	TRBJ2-2	CASSRFRGLNTGELFF	TGTGCCAGCAGCCGATTCCGCGGACTGAACACCGGGGAGCTGTTTTTT
-	-	TRBV5-1	TRBJ2-1	CASGYLGAEQFF	TGCGCCAGCGGCTATCTGGGGGCCGAGCAGTTCTTC
many	-	TRBV27	TRBJ2-5	CASSLSIQETQYF	TGTGCCAGCAGTTTATCGATCCAAGAGACCCAGTACTTC
many	-	TRBV28	TRBJ2-4	CASSLGDLNIQYF	TGTGCCAGCAGTTTGGGAGACCTAAACATTCAGTACTTC
few	TRBD2	TRBV20-1	TRBJ2-7	CSAQAGAYEQYF	TGCAGTGCTCAAGCGGGAGCATACGAGCAGTACTTC
-	TRBD2	TRBV9	TRBJ2-2	CASSPSGRDTGELFF	TGTGCCAGCAGCCCGAGCGGGAGGGACACCGGGGAGCTGTTTTTT
many	-	TRBV6-1	TRBJ1-2	CASSEAGRWRYTF	TGTGCCAGCAGTGAAGCGGGGAGGTGGCGCTACACCTTC
few	-	TRBV7-9	TRBJ1-1	CASSSFPEAFF	TGTGCCAGCAGCTCGTTTCCTGAAGCTTTCTTT
many	-	TRBV12-3/TRBV12-4	TRBJ2-1	CASSLAPPPEQFF	TGTGCCAGCAGTTTAGCGCCACCTCCCGAGCAGTTCTTC
-	TRBD2	TRBV2	TRBJ2-5	CASSGTSGSIGETQYF	TGTGCCAGCAGTGGGACTAGCGGGAGTATCGGAGAGACCCAGTACTTC
few	-	TRBV20-1	TRBJ2-7	CSARDDGGTMTPYEQYF	TGCAGTGCTAGAGATGACGGAGGAACCATGACTCCGTACGAGCAGTACTTC
many	TRBD1	TRBV5-5	TRBJ1-4	CASSPGTGNEKLFF	TGTGCCAGCAGCCCCGGGACAGGGAATGAAAAACTGTTTTTT
-	TRBD1	TRBV27	TRBJ2-7	CASSSWDRGYEQYF	TGTGCCAGCAGTTCGTGGGACAGGGGTTACGAGCAGTACTTC
few	-	TRBV5-1	TRBJ1-1	CASSLGYSAGEAFF	TGCGCCAGCAGCTTGGGGTACAGCGCGGGTGAAGCTTTCTTT
-	-	TRBV4-2	TRBJ2-1	CASSPSGSDEQFF	TGTGCCAGCAGCCCCTCAGGTTCGGATGAGCAGTTCTTC
many	-	TRBV4-1	TRBJ2-7	CASSQDGSRYEQYF	TGCGCCAGCAGCCAAGATGGGAGTCGCTACGAGCAGTACTTC
-	TRBD1	TRBV12-3/TRBV12-4	TRBJ2-7	CASRTGTNSYEQYF	TGTGCCAGCCGGACAGGAACGAACTCCTACGAGCAGTACTTC
few	-	TRBV5-5	TRBJ1-6	CASSSSGRGYNSPLHF	TGTGCCAGCAGCTCCTCTGGCAGGGGATATAATTCACCCCTCCACTTT
few	-	TRBV28	TRBJ2-7	CASSPRRHSYEQYF	TGTGCCAGCAGCCCCCGGCGGCACTCCTACGAGCAGTACTTC
many	TRBD1	TRBV6-5	TRBJ2-2	CASSYDTGVAGELFF	TGTGCCAGCAGTTACGATACAGGGGTGGCCGGGGAGCTGTTTTTT
-	TRBD2	TRBV4-1	TRBJ2-7	CASSQATGGVPEQYF	TGCGCCAGCAGCCAAGCCACGGGGGGGGTCCCCGAGCAGTACTTC
-	TRBD1	TRBV5-6	TRBJ1-1	CASSHRDSQLRDTEAFF	TGTGCCAGCAGCCACCGGGACAGCCAACTAAGGGACACTGAAGCTTTCTTT
many	TRBD2	TRBV12-3/TRBV12-4	TRBJ2-1	CASSFLLAGVNEQFF	TGTGCCAGCAGTTTTTTATTAGCGGGGGTCAATGAGCAGTTCTTC
-	TRBD1	TRBV25-1	TRBJ2-7	CASSADRVFHEQYF	TGTGCCAGCAGTGCGGACAGGGTTTTCCACGAGCAGTACTTC
-	-	TRBV6-1	TRBJ1-4	CASTRGGQLNEKLFF	TGTGCCAGCACCCGAGGTGGACAGCTTAATGAAAAACTGTTTTTT